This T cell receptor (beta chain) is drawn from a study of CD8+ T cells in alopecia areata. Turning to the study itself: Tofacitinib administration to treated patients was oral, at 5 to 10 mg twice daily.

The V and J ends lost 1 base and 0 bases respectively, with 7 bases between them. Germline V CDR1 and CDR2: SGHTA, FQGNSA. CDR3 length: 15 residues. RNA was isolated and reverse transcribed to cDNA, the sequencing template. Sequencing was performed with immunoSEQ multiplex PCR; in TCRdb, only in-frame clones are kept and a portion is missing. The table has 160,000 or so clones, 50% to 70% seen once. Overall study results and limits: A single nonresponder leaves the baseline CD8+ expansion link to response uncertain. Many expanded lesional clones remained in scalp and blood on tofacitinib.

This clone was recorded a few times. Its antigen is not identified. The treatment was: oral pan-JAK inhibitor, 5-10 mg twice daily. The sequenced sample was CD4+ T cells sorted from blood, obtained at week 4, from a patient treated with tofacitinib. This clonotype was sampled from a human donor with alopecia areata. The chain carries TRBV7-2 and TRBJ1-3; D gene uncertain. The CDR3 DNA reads TGTGCCAGCAGCTTAGGGACGGACTCTGGAAACACCATATATTTT. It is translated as CASSLGTDSGNTIYF.